This TCR beta chain was identified during a study of T cell changes during pregnancy in multiple sclerosis. This CDR3 comprises 15 residues. Germline CDR1 and CDR2: MNHNS and SASEGT. In this sample, this clone turned up once. Libraries were prepared by immunoSEQ multiplex PCR; TCRdb keeps only in-frame clonotypes and omits some of them. This table has 55,000 to 80,000 clones, approximately 95% appearing once. The TCR was taken from a female donor with multiple sclerosis, enrolled in a pregnancy study. The sample consisted of CD8+ T cells from peripheral blood mononuclear cells, taken in the second trimester of pregnancy. The V call is TRBV6-1, the J call TRBJ2-5; 7 bases are shared with TRBD2. Gene TRBJ2-7 matches the end of the DNA better, so the J call may be wrong. In nucleotides, the CDR3 is TGTGCCAGCAGCCCTGGGGAGGGCTCTTACTACGAGCAGTACTTC. It specifies CASSPGEGSYYEQYF.